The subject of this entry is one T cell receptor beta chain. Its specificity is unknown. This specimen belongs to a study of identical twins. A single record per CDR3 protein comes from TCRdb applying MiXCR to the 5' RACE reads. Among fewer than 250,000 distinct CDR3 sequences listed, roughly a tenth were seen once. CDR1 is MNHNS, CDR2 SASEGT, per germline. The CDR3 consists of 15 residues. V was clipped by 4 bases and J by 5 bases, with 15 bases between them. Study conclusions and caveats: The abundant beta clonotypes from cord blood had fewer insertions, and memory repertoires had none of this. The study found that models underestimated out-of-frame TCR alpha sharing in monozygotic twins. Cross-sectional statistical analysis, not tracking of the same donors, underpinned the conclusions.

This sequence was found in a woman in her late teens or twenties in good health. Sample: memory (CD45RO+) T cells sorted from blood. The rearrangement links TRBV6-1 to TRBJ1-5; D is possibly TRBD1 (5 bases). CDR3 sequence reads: CASSVLPGGYQPQHF. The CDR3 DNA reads TGTGCCAGCAGTGTCTTGCCGGGGGGGTATCAGCCCCAGCATTTT.